The 29 T cell receptor beta chains below come from one sample, sequenced in a study of T-cell reconstitution after alpha-beta-depleted transplantation in children. Construction of the TCRbeta library involved unique molecular identifiers. Each CDR3 protein is one row after TCRdb ran MiXCR on the PCR reads. The sample consists of 300,000 to 400,000 distinct CDR3 sequences, about 17% of them appearing once. Sequenced here: PBMCs, mostly from graft donor cells, sampled 360 days after TCRalphabeta/CD19-depleted stem cell transplant. These receptors all stem from a male patient aged 2 to 9 who had a stem cell transplant for acute lymphoblastic leukemia, so the T cells may come from the graft donor.

This clonotype has a handful of counts. This chain connects TRBV20-1 to TRBJ2-1; D call uncertain. Trimming cost V 0 bases and J 5 bases, with 14 bases left between them. The CDR3 has 15 residues. Germline lookup yields CDR1 DFQATT and CDR2 SNEGSKA (reference sequence). The CDR3 reads CSARDQELSNNEQFF. DNA of the CDR3: TGCAGTGCTAGAGATCAAGAACTGAGCAACAATGAGCAGTTCTTC.

This clonotype was observed a few times. CDR3 bases: TGTGCCAGCAGCTTAGAAGGCGGGATCTACTACAATGAGCAGTTCTTC. Translated: CASSLEGGIYYNEQFF. This chain links TRBV13 with TRBJ2-1; D may be TRBD2 (6 bases). With 1 base removed from V and 3 bases from J, the gap between germline ends came to 13 bases. CDR3 length: 16 amino acids. Germline CDR1 reads PRHDT; CDR2 reads FYEKMQ (reference sequence).

Here the CDR3 DNA reads TGCGCCAGCAGCCAAGAAATTGGAGAGACCCAGTACTTC. Protein sequence: CASSQEIGETQYF. This chain links TRBV4-1 with TRBJ2-5; D remains unclear. V dropped 0 bases and J dropped 4 bases, with 6 bases sitting between them. This CDR3 spans 13 amino acids. CDR1 is MGHRA and CDR2 is YSYEKL in the germline V gene.

The chain is built from TRBV6-1 and TRBJ2-7; 10 bases agree with TRBD2. CDR1 and CDR2 from the germline V gene are MNHNS and SASEGT. The CDR3 is 15 amino acids. Trimming took 8 bases from V and 2 from J; bases not matched to a gene: 9. CDR3 protein: CASFLRAGGAYEQYF. CDR3 nucleotide sequence: TGTGCCAGCTTCCTCAGAGCGGGAGGGGCCTACGAGCAGTACTTC.

A few counts support this clonotype. This chain links TRBV12-3 or TRBV12-4 with TRBJ2-2; the D is unclear. V gave up 2 bases and J gave up 6 bases, with 10 bases separating them. The CDR3 is made up of 14 amino acids. The CDR3, as DNA: TGTGCCAGCAGTTTAAGTACAGCCGCCGGGGAGCTGTTTTTT. It is translated as CASSLSTAAGELFF.

To note about this clonotype: Possible read error: a much larger clone is one base away. The J gene is TRBJ2-7, the V gene TRBV29-1, with TRBD2 matching over 10 bases. The CDR3 is 13 amino acids. The junction had 3 bases not matched to a gene; V was cut back by 1 base and J by 6 bases. Per germline, CDR1 SQVTM and CDR2 ANQGSEA. CDR3 residues: CSVEASGRGEQYF. CDR3 in DNA: TGCAGCGTTGAAGCAAGCGGGAGGGGCGAGCAGTACTTC.

Comment on this clonotype: At one boundary the junction diverges from the germline segment, which might be a read error. The chain carries TRBV12-3 or TRBV12-4 and TRBJ2-6, with D perhaps TRBD1 (5 bases). This CDR3 has 13 amino acids. In DNA, the CDR3 is TGTGCCATTCCCGGGCCTGGGGCCAACGTCCAGACTTTC. Amino acids: CAIPGPGANVQTF.

In this sample, this clonotype turned up many times. The V gene is TRBV10-3, the J gene TRBJ2-7, with 7 bases lining up with TRBD1. The junction had 7 bases not matched to a gene; V was cut back by 2 bases and J by 3 bases. CDR1 and CDR2 (germline): ENHRY, SYGVKD. The CDR3 is 15 amino acids. CDR3 coding DNA: TGTGCCATCAGTGAGGACGCGGCAGGGGGCTACGAGCAGTACTTC. Residues: CAISEDAAGGYEQYF.

This clonotype was found a few times. V gene TRBV25-1 combines with J gene TRBJ2-1; D unresolved. V lost 2 bases and J lost 10, with 15 bases in between. Germline V CDR1 and CDR2: MGHDK, SYGVNS. This CDR3 comprises 14 residues. CDR3 amino acids: CASSEPNRIGEQFF. The CDR3 DNA reads TGTGCCAGCAGTGAACCTAACCGGATCGGGGAGCAGTTCTTC.

The chain joins TRBV10-3 to TRBJ2-1; 9 bases fit TRBD1. The length of the CDR3 is 13 residues. Per germline, CDR1 ENHRY and CDR2 SYGVKD. Trimming removed 6 bases from V and 6 bases from J; junction bases left unmatched: 3. The CDR3: CAIRLTGGNEQFF. The CDR3 coding sequence is TGTGCCATCAGGTTGACAGGGGGCAATGAGCAGTTCTTC.

This chain uses TRBV12-3 or TRBV12-4 with TRBJ1-2, with TRBD1 matching 7 bases. The CDR3 covers 16 residues. The V gene end was trimmed by 6 bases and the J gene end by 3 bases; junction bases not matched to a gene: 13. CDR3: CASSSLGGGPDYGYTF. CDR3 DNA: TGTGCCAGCAGCTCTCTGGGAGGGGGCCCGGACTATGGCTACACCTTC.

This clonotype was picked up a small number of times. The chain joins TRBV7-8 to TRBJ2-3, with TRBD1 matching over 9 bases. Germline lookup yields CDR1 SGHVS and CDR2 FQNEAQ. Trimming removed 5 bases from V and 2 bases from J; junction bases left unmatched: 5. CDR3 length: 15 residues. The chain's CDR3 is CASSPWTGDTDTQYF. CDR3 in DNA: TGTGCCAGCAGCCCCTGGACAGGGGACACAGATACGCAGTATTTT.

The gene calls are TRBV10-3 and TRBJ1-2, with D possibly matching TRBD1 (6 bases). Germline CDR1 ENHRY, CDR2 SYGVKD. The V and J ends lost 4 bases and 5 bases respectively, with 8 bases between them. The CDR3 runs to 12 residues. The CDR3: CAISGGQYGYTF. CDR3 nucleotides: TGTGCCATCAGTGGCGGACAGTATGGCTACACCTTC.

This clonotype has at least ten counts. The genes are TRBV6-2 or TRBV6-3 and TRBJ2-3; TRBD1 aligns across 9 bases. Trimming took 8 bases from V and 4 from J; bases not matched to a gene: 16. Germline V CDR1 and CDR2: MNHEY, SVGEGT. This CDR3 region has 17 residues. DNA for the CDR3: TGTGCCAGCGACGCCTCTACAGGGGGCAGCGAGGCAGATACGCAGTATTTT. Its translation is CASDASTGGSEADTQYF.

The V and J genes are TRBV7-2 and TRBJ2-7; perhaps D is TRBD1 or TRBD2 (5 bases each). Germline V lookup: CDR1 SGHTA, CDR2 FQGNSA. Trimming stripped 3 bases from V and 6 bases from J, with 15 bases between. This CDR3 contains 14 residues. The CDR3 region has the DNA TGTGCCAGCAGCTTCACCGGGACCCCAATCGAGCAGTACTTC. Its translation is CASSFTGTPIEQYF.

The chain employs TRBV29-1 and TRBJ2-1; no clear D gene. Germline V gives CDR1 SQVTM, CDR2 ANQGSEA. V was shortened by 5 bases and J by 4 bases, with 18 bases between the two germline ends. The CDR3 runs 15 residues. In DNA form, the CDR3 reads TGCAGCGTTCAAAGGGCCTTTGGCGTATACAATGAGCAGTTCTTC. Its protein product is CSVQRAFGVYNEQFF.

This clonotype has more than one count but fewer than ten. The V call is TRBV20-1, the J call TRBJ2-7; 16 bases line up with TRBD2. The germline CDR1 and CDR2 sequences are DFQATT and SNEGSKA (reference sequence). The CDR3 is made up of 13 amino acids. With V trimmed by 3 bases and J by 7 bases, 0 bases remained unmatched. Written as DNA, the CDR3 is TGCAGTGCTAGGGGACTAGCGGGAGGGGAGCAGTACTTC. It yields the protein CSARGLAGGEQYF.

The chain links TRBV3-1 to TRBJ2-3, with D possibly TRBD2 on 5 matching bases. The CDR3 length is 16 residues. Between the trimmed V and J ends, which lost 4 bases and 3 bases, there was a span of 17 bases. From germline, CDR1 is LGHDT and CDR2 YNNKEL (reference sequence). CDR3 DNA: TGTGCCAGCAGCCGGGTGGGCGGGCAGCCAACAGATACGCAGTATTTT. Its protein product is CASSRVGGQPTDTQYF.

There are many counts of this clonotype. The chain recombines TRBV20-1 with TRBJ2-1; 7 nucleotides align to TRBD2. Germline CDR1 reads DFQATT; CDR2 reads SNEGSKA (reference sequence). This CDR3 has 14 residues. With 5 bases clipped from V and 8 bases from J, the junction kept 12 bases outside the gene matches. The CDR3 nucleotides are TGCAGTGCTGGGCTGACTAGCCCGTCCGATGAGCAGTTCTTC. Translated: CSAGLTSPSDEQFF.

J is TRBJ2-1 and V is TRBV27; 8 bases line up with TRBD1. This CDR3 comprises 14 residues. Trimming at V came to 1 base and at J to 6 bases, leaving 2 bases not matched to a gene. Per germline, CDR1 MNHEY and CDR2 SMNVEV (reference sequence). The CDR3 sequence: CASSLLQGGNEQFF. For the CDR3, the DNA is TGTGCCAGCAGTTTATTACAGGGGGGCAATGAGCAGTTCTTC.

This clonotype appeared a few times. The V call is TRBV28, the J call TRBJ2-2, with TRBD2 identical over 7 bases. The CDR3 contains 18 residues. Germline V gene sequence: CDR1 MDHEN, CDR2 SYDVKM. Trimming took 5 bases from V and 2 from J; bases not matched to a gene: 14. The CDR3 loop is CASSSPGDWDYNTGELFF. The DNA for the CDR3 is TGTGCCAGCAGTAGCCCGGGGGACTGGGACTATAACACCGGGGAGCTGTTTTTT.

The V call is TRBV7-6, the J call TRBJ2-6, with D perhaps being TRBD1 or TRBD2 (5 bases each). CDR3 length: 17 amino acids. Germline V gives CDR1 SGHVS, CDR2 FNYEAQ. Trimming stripped 4 bases from V and 0 bases from J, with 13 bases between. The CDR3 coding sequence is TGTGCCAGCAGCTACAGTGGGACCTACTCTGGGGCCAACGTCCTGACTTTC. It specifies CASSYSGTYSGANVLTF.

This clonotype was recorded a few times. The V gene is TRBV20-1, the J gene TRBJ2-1; TRBD2 aligns across 13 bases. Germline CDR1 reads DFQATT; CDR2 reads SNEGSKA (reference sequence). The CDR3 is made up of 16 amino acids. With V trimmed by 0 bases and J by 4 bases, 3 bases remained unmatched. Here the CDR3 reads CSAREGTSGVYNEQFF. Written as DNA, the CDR3 is TGCAGTGCTAGAGAGGGGACTAGCGGGGTTTACAATGAGCAGTTCTTC.

This clonotype showed up many times. The V gene is TRBV3-1, the J gene TRBJ2-5; D gene ambiguous. This CDR3 comprises 14 residues. Trimming removed 0 bases from V and 4 bases from J, with 9 bases in between. The germline gives CDR1 LGHDT, CDR2 YNNKEL (reference sequence). CDR3 amino acids: CASSQDVIVETQYF. The CDR3 nucleotides read TGTGCCAGCAGCCAAGACGTTATCGTAGAGACCCAGTACTTC.

The table lists this clonotype with many counts. This chain's CDR3 is CSVTGGSTDTQYF. CDR3 in DNA: TGCAGCGTTACGGGAGGGAGCACAGATACGCAGTATTTT. The gene calls are TRBV29-1 and TRBJ2-3; 8 bases line up with TRBD2. The CDR3 loop spans 13 amino acids. V was pared by 5 bases and J by 0 bases, with 1 base of the junction left unmatched. CDR1 and CDR2 (germline): SQVTM, ANQGSEA.

A few counts support this clonotype. The rearrangement joins TRBV10-3 to TRBJ2-7; 14 bases fit TRBD2. The V gene's germline CDR1 is ENHRY and CDR2 SYGVKD. CDR3 length: 17 amino acids. V lost 2 bases, J lost 0 bases, and 3 bases stayed unmatched. CDR3: CAISEAGTSGSSYEQYF. As DNA, the CDR3 is TGTGCCATCAGTGAGGCCGGGACTAGCGGGAGCTCCTACGAGCAGTACTTC.

The chain links TRBV12-3 or TRBV12-4 to TRBJ1-3; 7 bases fit TRBD1. Unmatched junction bases numbered 5, after V lost 6 bases and J lost 0 bases. The CDR3 runs to 15 residues. Here the CDR3 reads CASRAGTDSGNTIYF. DNA of the CDR3: TGTGCCAGCAGAGCCGGGACAGACTCTGGAAACACCATATATTTT.

The V gene is TRBV5-1, the J gene TRBJ1-2, with D unclear. Germline assignment: CDR1 SGHRS and CDR2 YFSETQ. Trimming removed 0 bases from V and 3 bases from J, with 12 bases in between. This CDR3 contains 15 residues. CDR3 protein: CASSLVYGDDYGYTF. The CDR3 DNA is TGCGCCAGCAGCTTGGTATACGGGGATGACTATGGCTACACCTTC. The entire variable domain, with the rest obtained from reference TRBV5-1 and TRBJ1-2, is as follows: KAGVTQTPRYLIKTRGQQVTLSCSPISGHRSVSWYQQTPGQGLQFLFEYFSETQRNKGNFPGRFSGRQFSNSRSEMNVSTLELGDSALYLCASSLVYGDDYGYTFGSGTRLTVV.

This chain uses TRBV28 with TRBJ2-1; D remains unclear. Trimming cost V 5 bases and J 0 bases, with 17 bases left between them. CDR3 size: 17 residues. Germline V lookup: CDR1 MDHEN, CDR2 SYDVKM. The CDR3 coding sequence is TGTGCCAGCAGTACGCATCAACGACCAAGCTCCTACAATGAGCAGTTCTTC. This gives the protein CASSTHQRPSSYNEQFF.